Here is one TCR beta chain with its context. Its antigen is undetermined. TCRdb re-called the 5' RACE reads through MiXCR, storing one row per CDR3 protein. Of about 90,000 distinct CDR3 sequences listed, about 16% were seen once; the top ten hold approximately 40%. The sample originates from a study of T-cell memory formation after mild COVID-19. Overall study findings and caveats: Later expanders leaned toward CD4+, whereas clones contracting from day 15 to 85 were balanced CD4/CD8. CD4+ contracting clones were mainly CM and EM; CD8+ ones, EMRA.

The CDR3 runs 15 residues. V was clipped by 5 bases and J by 3 bases, with 17 bases between them. The V gene's germline CDR1 is SGHRS and CDR2 YFSETQ. The clonotype originates from a man aged 18 to 30 who had mild COVID-19 (a few samples of this study predate the infection). Cell type and time point are not known. Sequencing was done on a sample of PBMCs or a T cell subset sorted from them (not recorded which). The rearrangement uses TRBV5-1 and TRBJ1-2; TRBD1 might be the D (5 bases). The CDR3 loop reads CASRGEATMDYGYTF. The DNA of the CDR3 is TGCGCCAGCAGAGGGGAGGCGACTATGGACTATGGCTACACCTTC.